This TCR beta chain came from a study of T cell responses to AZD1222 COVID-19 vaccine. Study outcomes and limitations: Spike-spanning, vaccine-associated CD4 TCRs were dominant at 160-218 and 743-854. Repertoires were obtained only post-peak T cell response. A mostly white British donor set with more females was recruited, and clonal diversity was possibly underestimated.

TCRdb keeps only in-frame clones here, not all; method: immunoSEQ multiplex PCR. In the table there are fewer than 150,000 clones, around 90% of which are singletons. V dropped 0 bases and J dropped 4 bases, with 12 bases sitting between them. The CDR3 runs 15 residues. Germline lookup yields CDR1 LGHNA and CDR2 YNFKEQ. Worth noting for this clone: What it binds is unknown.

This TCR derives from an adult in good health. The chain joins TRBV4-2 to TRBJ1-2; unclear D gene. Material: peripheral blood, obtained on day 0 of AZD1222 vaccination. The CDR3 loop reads CASSQDLEGSYGYTF. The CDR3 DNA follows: TGTGCCAGCAGCCAAGATTTGGAGGGCTCCTATGGCTACACCTTC.